This TCR beta chain was recorded in a study of read filtering for tumor transcriptome and immune sequencing. Study summary: Among patients, 17 to 20 were male and around 15 female, aged about 40 to 90 (mean roughly 64). Revised staging placed under ten patients in R-ISS I, roughly 16 in II, six or seven in III.

The CDR3 totals 14 residues. The ends were cut back, 1 base at V and 5 bases at J, with 12 bases in the middle. CDR1 SGHRS and CDR2 YFSETQ come from the germline V gene. This clonotype was seen ten or more times. Molecular barcoded adaptors covering alpha/delta and beta/gamma chains were used on around 400 ng RNA. TCRdb passed the reads through MiXCR, listing each CDR3 protein once. The sample consists of some 38,000 distinct CDR3 sequences, about 13% of them appearing once. At the time of active disease, bone marrow was collected from every patient. The gene calls are TRBV5-1 and TRBJ1-1; D may be TRBD1 (5 bases). Source material: a population of CD138-negative cells sorted from bone marrow. This clonotype originated in a donor at least 40 years old with multiple myeloma. CDR3 amino acids: CASSLTAGTTEAFF. DNA for the CDR3: TGCGCCAGCAGCTTGACGGCAGGGACTACTGAAGCTTTCTTT.